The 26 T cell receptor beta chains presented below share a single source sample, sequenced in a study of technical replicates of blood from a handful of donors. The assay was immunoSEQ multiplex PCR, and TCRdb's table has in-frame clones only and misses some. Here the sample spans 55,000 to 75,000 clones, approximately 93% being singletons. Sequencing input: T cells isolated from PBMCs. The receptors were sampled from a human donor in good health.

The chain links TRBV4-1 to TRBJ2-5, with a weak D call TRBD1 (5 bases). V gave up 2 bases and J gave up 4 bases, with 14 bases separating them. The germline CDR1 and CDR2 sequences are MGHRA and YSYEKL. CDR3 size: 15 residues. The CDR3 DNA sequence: TGCGCCAGCAGCCAACAGTCAGGGTTGACAGAGACCCAGTACTTC. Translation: CASSQQSGLTETQYF.

This chain's CDR3 is CASSAGGTYNEQFF. The CDR3 DNA follows: TGTGCCAGCAGTGCGGGGGGGACCTACAATGAGCAGTTCTTC. The V call is TRBV27, the J call TRBJ2-1, with 9 bases matching TRBD2. Germline V gives CDR1 MNHEY, CDR2 SMNVEV (reference sequence). Trimming at V came to 5 bases and at J to 2 bases, leaving 1 base not matched to a gene. The CDR3 runs 14 residues.

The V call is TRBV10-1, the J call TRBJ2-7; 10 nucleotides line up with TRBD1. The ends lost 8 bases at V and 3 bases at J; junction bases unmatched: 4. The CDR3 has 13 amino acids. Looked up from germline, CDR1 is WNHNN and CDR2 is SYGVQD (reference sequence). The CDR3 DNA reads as TGCGCCAGCTCGGGGGACAGGGGCTACGAGCAGTACTTC. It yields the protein CASSGDRGYEQYF.

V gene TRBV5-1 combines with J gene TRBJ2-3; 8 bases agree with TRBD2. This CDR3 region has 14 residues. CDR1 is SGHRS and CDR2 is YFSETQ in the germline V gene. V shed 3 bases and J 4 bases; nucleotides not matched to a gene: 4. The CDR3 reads CASSSTGGPDTQYF. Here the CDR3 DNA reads TGCGCCAGCAGCTCTACGGGAGGGCCAGATACGCAGTATTTT.

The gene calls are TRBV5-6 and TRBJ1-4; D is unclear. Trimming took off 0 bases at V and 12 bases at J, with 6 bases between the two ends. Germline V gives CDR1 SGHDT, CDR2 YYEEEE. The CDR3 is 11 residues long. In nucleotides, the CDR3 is TGTGCCAGCAGCTTGGAGGGAGAACTGTTTTTT. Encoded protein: CASSLEGELFF.

This chain's CDR3 is CASSDGTGSGYTF. The DNA of the CDR3 is TGTGCCAGCAGTGACGGGACAGGGAGCGGCTACACCTTC. The chain uses TRBV6-1 and TRBJ1-2, with 9 nucleotides matching TRBD1. The V and J ends lost 3 bases and 8 bases, in that order; junction bases with no gene match: 4. The CDR3 is 13 amino acids. Per the germline V gene, CDR1 is MNHNS and CDR2 is SASEGT.

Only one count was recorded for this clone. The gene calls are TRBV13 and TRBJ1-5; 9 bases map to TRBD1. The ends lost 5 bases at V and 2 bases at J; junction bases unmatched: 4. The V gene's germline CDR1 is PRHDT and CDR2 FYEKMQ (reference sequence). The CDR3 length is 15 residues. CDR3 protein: CASSSRDRGNQPQHF. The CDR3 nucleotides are TGTGCCAGCAGCAGCCGGGACAGGGGCAATCAGCCCCAGCATTTT.

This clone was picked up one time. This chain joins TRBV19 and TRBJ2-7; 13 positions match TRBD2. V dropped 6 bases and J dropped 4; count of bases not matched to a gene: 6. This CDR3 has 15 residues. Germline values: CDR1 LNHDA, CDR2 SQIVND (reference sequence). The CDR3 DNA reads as TGTGCCAGTAGCGGCGGACTAGCGGGAGCTTACGAGCAGTACTTC. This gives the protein CASSGGLAGAYEQYF.

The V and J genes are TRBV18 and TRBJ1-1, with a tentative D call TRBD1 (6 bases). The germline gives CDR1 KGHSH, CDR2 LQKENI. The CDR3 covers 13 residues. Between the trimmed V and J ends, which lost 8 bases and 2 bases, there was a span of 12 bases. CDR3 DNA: TGTGCCAGCCGGCGGGGGGGCAACACTGAAGCTTTCTTT. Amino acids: CASRRGGNTEAFF.

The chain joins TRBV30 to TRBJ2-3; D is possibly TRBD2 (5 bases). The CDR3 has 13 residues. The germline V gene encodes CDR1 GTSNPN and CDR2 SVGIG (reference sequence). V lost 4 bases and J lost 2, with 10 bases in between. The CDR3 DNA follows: TGTGCCTGGAAAGTTAGCGCCACAGATACGCAGTATTTT. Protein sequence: CAWKVSATDTQYF.

The CDR3 is CASSLERGLLVRNTEAFF. Written as DNA, the CDR3 is TGTGCCAGCAGCTTAGAGCGAGGGTTATTAGTGAGGAACACTGAAGCTTTCTTT. The chain uses TRBV7-2 and TRBJ1-1; D gene uncertain. This CDR3 is built from 18 residues. Trimming removed 1 base from V and 1 base from J, with 19 bases in between. Germline CDR1 reads SGHTA; CDR2 reads FQGNSA.

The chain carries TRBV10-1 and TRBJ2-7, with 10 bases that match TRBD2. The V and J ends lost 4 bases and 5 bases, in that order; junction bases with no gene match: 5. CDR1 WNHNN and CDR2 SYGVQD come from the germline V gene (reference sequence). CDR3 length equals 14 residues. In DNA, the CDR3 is TGCGCCAGCAGTGTAAAGCGGGAGGGCGACGAGCAGTACTTC. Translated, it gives CASSVKREGDEQYF.

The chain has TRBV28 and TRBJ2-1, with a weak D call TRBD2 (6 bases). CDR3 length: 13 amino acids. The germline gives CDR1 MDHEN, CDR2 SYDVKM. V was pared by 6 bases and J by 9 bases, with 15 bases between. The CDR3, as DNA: TGTGCCAGCAGGTCCACTAGCTGGGTTGAGCAGTTCTTC. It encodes CASRSTSWVEQFF.

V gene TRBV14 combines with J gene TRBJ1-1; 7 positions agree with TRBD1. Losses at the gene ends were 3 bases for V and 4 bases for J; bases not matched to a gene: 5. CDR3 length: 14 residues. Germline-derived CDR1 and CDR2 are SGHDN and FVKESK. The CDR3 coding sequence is TGTGCCAGCAGCCACATCGCAGGGGGCACTGAAGCTTTCTTT. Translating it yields CASSHIAGGTEAFF. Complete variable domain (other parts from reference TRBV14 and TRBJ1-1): EAGVTQFPSHSVIEKGQTVTLRCDPISGHDNLYWYRRVMGKEIKFLLHFVKESKQDESGMPNNRFLAERTGGTYSTLKVQPAELEDSGVYFCASSHIAGGTEAFFGQGTRLTVV.

CDR3 sequence reads: CASSIGPGELFF. Written as DNA, the CDR3 is TGTGCCAGTAGTATAGGGCCCGGGGAGCTGTTTTTT. The chain joins TRBV19 to TRBJ2-2; D call uncertain. V lost 1 base and J 6 bases, leaving 3 bases between the germline ends. This CDR3 has 12 residues. In germline, CDR1 is LNHDA, CDR2 SQIVND (reference sequence). Full variable domain (rest looked up from reference TRBV19 and TRBJ2-2): DGGITQSPKYLFRKEGQNVTLSCEQNLNHDAMYWYRQDPGQGLRLIYYSQIVNDFQKGDIAEGYSVSREKKESFPLTVTSAQKNPTAFYLCASSIGPGELFFGEGSRLTVL.

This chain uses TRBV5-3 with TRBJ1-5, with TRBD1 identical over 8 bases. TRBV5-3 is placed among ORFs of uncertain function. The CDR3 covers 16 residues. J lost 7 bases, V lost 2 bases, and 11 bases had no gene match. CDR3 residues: CARSFQRTGTKQPQHF. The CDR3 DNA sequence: TGTGCCAGAAGCTTTCAAAGGACAGGGACGAAACAGCCCCAGCATTTT.

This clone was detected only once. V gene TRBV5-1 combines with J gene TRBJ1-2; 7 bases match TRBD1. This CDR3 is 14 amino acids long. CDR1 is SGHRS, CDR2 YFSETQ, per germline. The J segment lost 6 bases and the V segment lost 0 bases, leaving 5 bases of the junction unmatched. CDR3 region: CASSLEGRGNGYTF. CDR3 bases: TGCGCCAGCAGCTTGGAGGGCAGGGGGAATGGCTACACCTTC.

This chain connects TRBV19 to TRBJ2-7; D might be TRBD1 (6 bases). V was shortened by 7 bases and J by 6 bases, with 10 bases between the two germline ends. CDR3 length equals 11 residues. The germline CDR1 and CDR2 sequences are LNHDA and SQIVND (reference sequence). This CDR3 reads CASTDSTEQYF. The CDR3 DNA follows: TGTGCCAGTACGGACAGTACCGAGCAGTACTTC. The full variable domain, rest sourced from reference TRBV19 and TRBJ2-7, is DGGITQSPKYLFRKEGQNVTLSCEQNLNHDAMYWYRQDPGQGLRLIYYSQIVNDFQKGDIAEGYSVSREKKESFPLTVTSAQKNPTAFYLCASTDSTEQYFGPGTRLTVT.

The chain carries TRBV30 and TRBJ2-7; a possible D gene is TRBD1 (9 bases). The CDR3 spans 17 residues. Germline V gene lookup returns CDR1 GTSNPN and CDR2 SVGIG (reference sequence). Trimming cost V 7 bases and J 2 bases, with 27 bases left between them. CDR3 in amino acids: CALSGTGTSGSAYEQYF. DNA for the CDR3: TGTGCCTTGTCCGGGACAGGGACGAGCGGGAGCGCCTACGAGCAGTACTTC.

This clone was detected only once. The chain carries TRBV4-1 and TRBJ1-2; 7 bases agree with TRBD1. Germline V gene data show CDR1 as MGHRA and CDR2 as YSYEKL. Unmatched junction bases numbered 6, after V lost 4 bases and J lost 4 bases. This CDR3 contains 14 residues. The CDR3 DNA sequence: TGCGCCAGCAGCCGTTCGGGACAGACCTATGGCTACACCTTC. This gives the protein CASSRSGQTYGYTF.

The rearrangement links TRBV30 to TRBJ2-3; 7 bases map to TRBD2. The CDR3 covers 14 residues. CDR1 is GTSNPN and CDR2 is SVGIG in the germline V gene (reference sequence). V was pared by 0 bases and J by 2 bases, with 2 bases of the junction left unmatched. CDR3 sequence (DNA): TGTGCCTGGAGTGTAAAGCGGGACACAGATACGCAGTATTTT. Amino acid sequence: CAWSVKRDTDTQYF.

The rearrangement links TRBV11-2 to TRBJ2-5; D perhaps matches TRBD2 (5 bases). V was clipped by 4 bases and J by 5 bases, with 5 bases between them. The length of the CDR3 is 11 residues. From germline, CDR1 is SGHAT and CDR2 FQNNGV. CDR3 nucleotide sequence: TGTGCCAGCAGCTGGAGGGAGACCCAGTACTTC. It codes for CASSWRETQYF.

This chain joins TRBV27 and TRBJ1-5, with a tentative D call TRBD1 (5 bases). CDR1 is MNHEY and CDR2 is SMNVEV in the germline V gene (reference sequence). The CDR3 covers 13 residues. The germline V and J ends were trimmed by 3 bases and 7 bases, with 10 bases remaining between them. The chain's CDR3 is CASSFWGGQPQHF. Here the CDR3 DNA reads TGTGCCAGCAGTTTTTGGGGCGGACAGCCCCAGCATTTT.

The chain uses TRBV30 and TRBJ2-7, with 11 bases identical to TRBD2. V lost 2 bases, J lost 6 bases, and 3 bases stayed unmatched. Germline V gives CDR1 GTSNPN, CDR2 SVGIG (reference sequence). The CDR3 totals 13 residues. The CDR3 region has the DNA TGTGCCTGGAGTACTAGCGGGAGCCCCGAGCAGTACTTC. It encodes CAWSTSGSPEQYF.

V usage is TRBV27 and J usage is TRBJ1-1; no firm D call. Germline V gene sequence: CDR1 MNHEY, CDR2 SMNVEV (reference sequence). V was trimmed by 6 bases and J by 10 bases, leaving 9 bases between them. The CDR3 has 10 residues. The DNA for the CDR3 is TGTGCCAGCAGCCGAGAACCAGCTTTCTTT. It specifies CASSREPAFF.

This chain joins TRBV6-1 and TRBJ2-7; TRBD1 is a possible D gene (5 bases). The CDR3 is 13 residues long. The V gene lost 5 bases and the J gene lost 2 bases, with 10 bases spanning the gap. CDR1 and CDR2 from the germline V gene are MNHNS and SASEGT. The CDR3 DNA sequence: TGTGCCAGCAGTCCCAGGGTGGCCTACGAGCAGTACTTC. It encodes CASSPRVAYEQYF.